This T cell receptor (beta chain) was identified in a study of CD8 T cells in Susac syndrome. Sequencing of TCR beta was carried out in blood CD8+ and CD4+ T cells. Age- and sex-matched healthy donors served as the control group. This clonotype was detected only once. The V end lost 1 base, the J end lost 2 bases, and 8 bases lay between the germline ends. This CDR3 has 13 amino acids. Germline V gene data show CDR1 as DFQATT and CDR2 as SNEGSKA (reference sequence). With random hexamers, roughly 0.45 to 1 ug RNA was reverse transcribed. The immunoSEQ assay covered 54 Vbeta and 13 Jbeta segments for CDR3. In TCRdb, the immunoSEQ multiplex PCR reads were re-called with MiXCR into one record per CDR3 protein. The repertoire holds around 160,000 distinct CDR3 sequences, just under 95% seen once, with 0.11% to 0.15% in the top ten.

This clonotype originated in a human donor in good health. The genes are TRBV20-1 and TRBJ1-2; D is uncertain. Sequences were obtained from CD4+ T cells from PBMCs. CDR3 sequence: CSARVRMNYGYTF. The DNA for the CDR3 is TGCAGTGCTAGAGTTCGGATGAACTATGGCTACACCTTC.